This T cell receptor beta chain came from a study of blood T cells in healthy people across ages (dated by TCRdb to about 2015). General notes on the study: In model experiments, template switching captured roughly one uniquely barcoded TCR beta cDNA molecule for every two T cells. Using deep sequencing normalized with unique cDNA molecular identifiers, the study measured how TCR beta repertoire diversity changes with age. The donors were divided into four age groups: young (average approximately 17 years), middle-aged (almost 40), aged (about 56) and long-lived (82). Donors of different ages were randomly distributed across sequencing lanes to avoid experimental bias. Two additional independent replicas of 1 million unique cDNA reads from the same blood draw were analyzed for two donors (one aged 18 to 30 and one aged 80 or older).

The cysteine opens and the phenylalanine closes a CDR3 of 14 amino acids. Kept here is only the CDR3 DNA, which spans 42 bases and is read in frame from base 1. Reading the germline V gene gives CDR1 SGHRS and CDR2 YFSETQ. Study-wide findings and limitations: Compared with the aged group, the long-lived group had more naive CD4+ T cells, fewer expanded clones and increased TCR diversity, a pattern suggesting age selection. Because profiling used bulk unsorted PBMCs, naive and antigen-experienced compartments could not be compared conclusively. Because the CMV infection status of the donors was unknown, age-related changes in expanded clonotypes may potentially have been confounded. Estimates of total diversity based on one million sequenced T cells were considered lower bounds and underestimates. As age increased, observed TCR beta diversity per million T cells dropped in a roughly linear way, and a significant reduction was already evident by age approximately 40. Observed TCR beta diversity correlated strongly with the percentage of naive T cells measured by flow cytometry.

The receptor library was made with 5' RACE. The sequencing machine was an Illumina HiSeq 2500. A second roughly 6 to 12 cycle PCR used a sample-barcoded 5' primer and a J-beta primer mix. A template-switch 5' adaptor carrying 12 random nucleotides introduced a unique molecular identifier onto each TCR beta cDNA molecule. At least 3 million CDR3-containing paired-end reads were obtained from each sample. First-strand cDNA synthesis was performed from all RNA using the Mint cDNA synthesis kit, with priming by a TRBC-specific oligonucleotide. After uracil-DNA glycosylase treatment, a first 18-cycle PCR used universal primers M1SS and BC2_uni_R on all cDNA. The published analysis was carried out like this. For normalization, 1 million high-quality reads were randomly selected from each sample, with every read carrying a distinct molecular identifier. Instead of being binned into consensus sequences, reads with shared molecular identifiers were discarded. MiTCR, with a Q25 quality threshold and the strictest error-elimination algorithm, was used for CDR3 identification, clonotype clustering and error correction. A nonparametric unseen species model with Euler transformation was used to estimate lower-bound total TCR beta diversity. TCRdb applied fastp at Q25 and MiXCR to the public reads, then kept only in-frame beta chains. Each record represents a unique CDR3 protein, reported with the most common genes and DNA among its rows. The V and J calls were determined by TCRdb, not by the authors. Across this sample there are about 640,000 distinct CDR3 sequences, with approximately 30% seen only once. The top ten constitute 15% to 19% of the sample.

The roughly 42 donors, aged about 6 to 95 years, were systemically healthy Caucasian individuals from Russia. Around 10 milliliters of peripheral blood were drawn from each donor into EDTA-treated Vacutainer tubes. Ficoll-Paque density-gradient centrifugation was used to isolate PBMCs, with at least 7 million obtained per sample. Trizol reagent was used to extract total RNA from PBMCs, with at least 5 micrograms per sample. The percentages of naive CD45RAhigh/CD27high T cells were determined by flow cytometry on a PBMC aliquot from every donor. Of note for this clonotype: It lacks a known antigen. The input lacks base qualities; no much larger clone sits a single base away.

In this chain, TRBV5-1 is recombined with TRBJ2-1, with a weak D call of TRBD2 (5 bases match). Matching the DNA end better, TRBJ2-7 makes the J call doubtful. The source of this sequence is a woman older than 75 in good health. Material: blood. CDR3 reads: CASSYGLTLNEQYF. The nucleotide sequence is TGCGCCAGCAGCTATGGACTGACCCTCAATGAGCAGTACTTC.